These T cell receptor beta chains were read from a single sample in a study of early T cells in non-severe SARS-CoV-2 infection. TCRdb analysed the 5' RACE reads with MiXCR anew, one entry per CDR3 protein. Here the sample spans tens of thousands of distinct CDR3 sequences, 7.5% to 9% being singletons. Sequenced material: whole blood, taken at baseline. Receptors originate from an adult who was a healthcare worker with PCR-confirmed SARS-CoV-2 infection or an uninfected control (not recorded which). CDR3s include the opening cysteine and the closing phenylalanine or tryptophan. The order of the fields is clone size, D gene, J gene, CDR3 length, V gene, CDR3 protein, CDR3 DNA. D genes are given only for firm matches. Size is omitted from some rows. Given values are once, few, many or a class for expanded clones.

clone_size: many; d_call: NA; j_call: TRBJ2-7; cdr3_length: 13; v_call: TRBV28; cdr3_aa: CASSFFRGPLWYF; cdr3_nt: TGTGCCAGCAGTTTTTTCCGGGGGCCACTATGGTACTTC
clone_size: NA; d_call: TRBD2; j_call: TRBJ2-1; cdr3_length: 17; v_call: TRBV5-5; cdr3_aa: CASSIVPRLAGGNEQFF; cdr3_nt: TGTGCCAGCAGCATTGTACCCAGACTAGCGGGAGGCAATGAGCAGTTCTTC
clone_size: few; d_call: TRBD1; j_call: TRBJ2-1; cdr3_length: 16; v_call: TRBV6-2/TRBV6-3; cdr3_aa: CASSQGGTGAFNEQFF; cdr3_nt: TGTGCCAGCAGCCAAGGGGGGACAGGGGCATTCAATGAGCAGTTCTTC
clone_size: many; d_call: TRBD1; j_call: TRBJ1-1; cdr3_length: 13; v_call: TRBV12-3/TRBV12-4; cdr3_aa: CASSLTGYTEAFF; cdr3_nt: TGTGCCAGCAGTCTGACAGGGTACACTGAAGCTTTCTTT
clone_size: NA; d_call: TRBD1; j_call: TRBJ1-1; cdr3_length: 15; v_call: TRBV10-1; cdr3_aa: CASSEGQGVNTEAFF; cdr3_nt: TGCGCCAGCAGTGAGGGACAGGGCGTGAACACTGAAGCTTTCTTT
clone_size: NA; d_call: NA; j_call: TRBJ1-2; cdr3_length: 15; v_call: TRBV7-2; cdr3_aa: CASSSTGVAGHGYTF; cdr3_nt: TGTGCCAGCAGCTCGACGGGGGTTGCCGGGCATGGCTACACCTTC
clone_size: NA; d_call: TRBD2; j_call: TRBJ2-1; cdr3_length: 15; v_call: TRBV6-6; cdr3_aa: CASSRDFSGSNEQFF; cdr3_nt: TGTGCCAGCAGCCGAGACTTTAGCGGGAGCAATGAACAGTTCTTC
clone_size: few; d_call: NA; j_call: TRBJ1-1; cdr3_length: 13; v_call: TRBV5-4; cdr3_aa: CASSLLDNTEAFF; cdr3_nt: TGTGCCAGCAGCTTGTTGGATAACACTGAAGCTTTCTTT
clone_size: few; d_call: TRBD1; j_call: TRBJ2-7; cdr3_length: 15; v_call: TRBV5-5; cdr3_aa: CASSLTRDRAYEQYF; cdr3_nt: TGTGCCAGCAGCTTGACACGGGACAGGGCTTACGAGCAGTACTTC
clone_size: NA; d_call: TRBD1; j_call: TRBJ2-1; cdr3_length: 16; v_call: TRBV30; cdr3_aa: CAWSVDRVSSYNEQFF; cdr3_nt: TGTGCCTGGAGTGTGGACAGGGTGAGCTCCTACAATGAGCAGTTCTTC
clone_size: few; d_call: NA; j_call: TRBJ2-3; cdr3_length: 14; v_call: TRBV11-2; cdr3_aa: CASSPWSSTDTQYF; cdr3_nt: TGTGCCAGCAGCCCATGGTCCTCCACAGATACGCAGTATTTT
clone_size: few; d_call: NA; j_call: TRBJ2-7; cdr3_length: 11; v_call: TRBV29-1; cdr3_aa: CSVRAAYEQYF; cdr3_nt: TGCAGCGTTAGGGCAGCCTACGAGCAGTACTTC
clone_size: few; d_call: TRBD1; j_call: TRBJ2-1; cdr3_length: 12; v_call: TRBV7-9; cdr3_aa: CASSLDHRGVFF; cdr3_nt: TGTGCCAGCAGCCTAGATCACAGGGGCGTGTTCTTC
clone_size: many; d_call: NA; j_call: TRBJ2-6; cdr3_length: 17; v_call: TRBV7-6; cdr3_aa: CASSLGPGGSGANVLTF; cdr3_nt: TGTGCCAGCAGCTTAGGGCCCGGGGGCTCTGGGGCCAACGTCCTGACTTTC
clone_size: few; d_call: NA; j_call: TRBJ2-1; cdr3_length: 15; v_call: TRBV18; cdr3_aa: CASSLDMGLNNEQFF; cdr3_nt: TGTGCCAGCTCACTAGACATGGGGCTAAACAATGAGCAGTTCTTC
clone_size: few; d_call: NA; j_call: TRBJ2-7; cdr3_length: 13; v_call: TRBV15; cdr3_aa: CATSRATDTGPTF; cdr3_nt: TGTGCCACCAGCAGAGCCACCGATACAGGTCCTACCTTC
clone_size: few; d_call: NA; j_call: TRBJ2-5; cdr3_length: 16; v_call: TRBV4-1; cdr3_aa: CASSQDIGGAQETQYF; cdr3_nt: TGCGCCAGCAGCCAAGATATTGGCGGGGCCCAAGAGACCCAGTACTTC
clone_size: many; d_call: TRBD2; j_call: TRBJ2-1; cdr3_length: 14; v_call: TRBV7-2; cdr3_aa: CASSLVGGGVQQFF; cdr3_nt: TGTGCCAGCAGCTTAGTTGGCGGGGGAGTCCAGCAGTTCTTC
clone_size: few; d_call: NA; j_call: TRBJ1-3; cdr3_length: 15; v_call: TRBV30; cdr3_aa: CAWSPGPTRGNTIYF; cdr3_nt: TGTGCCTGGAGTCCGGGACCGACGCGAGGAAACACCATATATTTT
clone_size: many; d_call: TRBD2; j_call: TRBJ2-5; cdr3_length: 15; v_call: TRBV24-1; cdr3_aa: CATSELAGEKETQYF; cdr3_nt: TGTGCCACCAGTGAGCTAGCGGGGGAGAAAGAGACCCAGTACTTC
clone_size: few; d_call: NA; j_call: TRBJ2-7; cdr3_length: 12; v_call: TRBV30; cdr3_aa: CAWSTVVGVEYF; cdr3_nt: TGTGCCTGGAGTACCGTTGTCGGGGTGGAGTACTTC
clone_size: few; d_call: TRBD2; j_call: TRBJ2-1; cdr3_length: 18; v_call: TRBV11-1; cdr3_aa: CASSLGPGTSGAYNEQFF; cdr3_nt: TGTGCCAGCAGCTTAGGACCCGGGACTAGCGGCGCCTACAATGAGCAGTTCTTC
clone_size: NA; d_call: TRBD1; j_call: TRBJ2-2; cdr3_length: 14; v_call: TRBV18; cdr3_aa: CASSRQGNTGELFF; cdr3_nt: TGTGCCAGCTCGCGACAGGGGAACACCGGGGAGCTGTTTTTT
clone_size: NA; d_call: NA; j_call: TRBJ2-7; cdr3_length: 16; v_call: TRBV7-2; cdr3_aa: CASSLPGTTPIYEQYF; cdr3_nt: TGTGCCAGCAGCCTCCCCGGGACCACCCCCATCTACGAGCAGTACTTC
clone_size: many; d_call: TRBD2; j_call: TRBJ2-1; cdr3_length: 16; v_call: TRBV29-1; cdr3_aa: CSATRASGGRYNEQFF; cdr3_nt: TGCAGCGCCACACGGGCTAGCGGGGGCCGCTACAATGAGCAGTTCTTC
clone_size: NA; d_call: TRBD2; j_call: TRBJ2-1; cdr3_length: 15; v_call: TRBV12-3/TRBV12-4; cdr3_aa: CASSLAAGVYNEQFF; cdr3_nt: TGTGCCAGCAGTTTAGCGGCGGGAGTCTACAATGAGCAGTTCTTC
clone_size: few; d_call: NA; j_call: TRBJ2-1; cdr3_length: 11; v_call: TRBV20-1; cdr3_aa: CSARGVREQFF; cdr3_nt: TGCAGTGCTAGAGGTGTCAGGGAGCAGTTCTTC